This T cell receptor beta chain was sequenced for a study of cytomegalovirus exposure and HLA in healthy donors. Study-level findings and limits: According to a subsequent analysis, TCR clusters identified in the first cohort showed a tendency to co-occur across the approximately 110 validation repertoires.

With regard to this clone: What it recognizes is unknown.

V gave up 1 base and J gave up 4 bases; unmatched junction bases: 4. Germline-derived CDR1 and CDR2 are SGHNT and YYREEE (reference sequence). This CDR3 has 15 amino acids. Produced via immunoSEQ multiplex PCR; TCRdb's table is partial and in-frame only. The sample consists of about 110,000 clones, almost 96% of them appearing once. The chain combines TRBV5-4 with TRBJ2-1; 8 bases agree with TRBD2. The source is a woman aged 18-35 years in good health and CMV-seronegative. Sequencing input: PBMCs. The CDR3 loop is CASSLRAGAYNEQFF. DNA for the CDR3: TGTGCCAGCAGCTTGAGAGCGGGGGCGTACAATGAGCAGTTCTTC.